These 25 T cell receptor beta chains came from one sample sequenced in a study of T-cell reconstitution after alpha-beta-depleted transplantation in children. Molecular barcoding with unique molecular identifiers was used for the TCRbeta library. Via MiXCR, TCRdb re-called the PCR reads, giving one row per CDR3 protein. The table lists 350,000 to 400,000 distinct CDR3 sequences, roughly 22% of them singletons. The sequenced sample was PBMCs from the stem cell graft donor, obtained from the stem cell graft. Every receptor here comes from a human donor who donated a stem cell graft to a child with acute myeloid leukemia.

This clonotype was seen many times. The J gene is TRBJ2-1, the V gene TRBV29-1; 7 bases match TRBD1. V shed 2 bases and J 3 bases; nucleotides not matched to a gene: 1. The CDR3 sequence is 13 residues long. Germline V gives CDR1 SQVTM, CDR2 ANQGSEA. The CDR3 spells CSVEQGDYNEQFF. CDR3 sequence (DNA): TGCAGCGTTGAACAGGGGGACTACAATGAGCAGTTCTTC.

The rearrangement uses TRBV20-1 and TRBJ2-3; maybe TRBD2 (5 bases). V lost 6 bases and J lost 3, with 22 bases in between. The CDR3 has 16 residues. The germline V gene encodes CDR1 DFQATT and CDR2 SNEGSKA (reference sequence). The chain's CDR3 is CSAGVGPLIGTDTQYF. The CDR3 DNA is TGCAGTGCCGGGGTGGGCCCACTCATCGGGACAGATACGCAGTATTTT.

The chain combines TRBV6-1 with TRBJ2-5; TRBD2 agrees at 8 bases. CDR1 and CDR2 (germline): MNHNS, SASEGT. Losses at the gene ends were 8 bases for V and 4 bases for J; bases not matched to a gene: 15. This CDR3 is 16 amino acids long. The chain's CDR3 is CASGLSAGVLGETQYF. DNA for the CDR3: TGTGCCAGCGGACTCTCAGCGGGAGTTTTAGGAGAGACCCAGTACTTC.

The chain links TRBV10-3 to TRBJ2-1; no clear D gene. Germline CDR1 reads ENHRY; CDR2 reads SYGVKD. The CDR3 is 15 residues long. The V and J ends lost 8 bases and 0 bases respectively, with 14 bases between them. CDR3 sequence reads: CAIFSGPSSYNEQFF. The CDR3 nucleotides are TGTGCCATCTTCTCAGGACCGAGCTCCTACAATGAGCAGTTCTTC.

The rearrangement uses TRBV6-1 and TRBJ2-1; no definite D call. There are 16 residues in the CDR3. In germline, CDR1 is MNHNS, CDR2 SASEGT. Trimming took off 4 bases at V and 5 bases at J, with 18 bases between the two ends. The chain's CDR3 is CASSGPLPGLNNEQFF. The CDR3, as DNA: TGTGCCAGCAGTGGCCCCCTCCCTGGGCTAAACAATGAGCAGTTCTTC.

The chain has TRBV7-2 and TRBJ2-7; D is possibly TRBD2 (6 bases). This CDR3 contains 14 residues. Germline V lookup: CDR1 SGHTA, CDR2 FQGNSA. Deletions cut 5 bases from V and 11 bases from J, with 22 bases between. In DNA form, the CDR3 reads TGTGCCAGCAGCAACCCGAGTAATAGCGGTGCAGAGTACTTC. It specifies CASSNPSNSGAEYF. The variable domain in full, completed from reference TRBV7-2 and TRBJ2-7, reads GAGVSQSPSNKVTEKGKDVELRCDPISGHTALYWYRQSLGQGLEFLIYFQGNSAPDKSGLPSDRFSAERTGGSVSTLTIQRTQQEDSAVYLCASSNPSNSGAEYFGPGTRLTVT.

The rearrangement uses TRBV7-8 and TRBJ1-1; 9 bases match TRBD1. Germline CDR1 SGHVS, CDR2 FQNEAQ. Trimming cost V 5 bases and J 4 bases; bases outside gene matches: 8. The length of the CDR3 is 15 residues. Written as DNA, the CDR3 is TGTGCCAGCAGCCCCCGGGACAGGGTATTCACTGAAGCTTTCTTT. This sequence encodes CASSPRDRVFTEAFF.

This clonotype was seen a few times. J is TRBJ2-3 and V is TRBV4-3; a weak D match, TRBD2 (5 bases). Germline assignment: CDR1 LGHNA and CDR2 YSLEER. This CDR3 is 16 amino acids long. Trimming took 1 base from V and 2 from J, leaving 13 bases between them. The CDR3 protein is CASSQAALADTDTQYF. The CDR3 nucleotides read TGCGCCAGCAGCCAAGCGGCGCTAGCCGACACAGATACGCAGTATTTT.

The chain carries TRBV20-1 and TRBJ2-7; 12 bases agree with TRBD2. Germline lookup yields CDR1 DFQATT and CDR2 SNEGSKA (reference sequence). V was pared by 1 base and J by 4 bases, with 11 bases of the junction left unmatched. The CDR3 consists of 17 residues. The CDR3 loop reads CSARAVTPGLAGYEQYF. In DNA, the CDR3 is TGCAGTGCTAGAGCCGTAACTCCCGGACTAGCGGGATACGAGCAGTACTTC.

This chain uses TRBV20-1 with TRBJ2-1; D is uncertain. Trimming shortened V by 3 bases and J by 7 bases, and 16 bases separated the two germline ends. The CDR3 consists of 14 residues. Per germline, CDR1 DFQATT and CDR2 SNEGSKA (reference sequence). This chain's CDR3 is CSASPLSRRNEQFF. The CDR3 coding sequence is TGCAGTGCTAGTCCCTTATCGAGAAGGAATGAGCAGTTCTTC.

This clonotype appeared a few times. V is TRBV21-1 and J is TRBJ2-1; the D call in the table, TRBD2, was not verified against the DNA. TRBV21-1 is recorded as a pseudogene. This CDR3 is 14 amino acids long. The CDR3 protein is CAFRTSGSYNEQFF. The CDR3 nucleotides are TGTGCCTTTCGGACTAGCGGGAGTTACAATGAGCAGTTCTTC.

This clonotype has a count of ten or more. The chain uses TRBV5-1 and TRBJ1-2, with a tentative D call TRBD1 (6 bases). Germline CDR1 is SGHRS and CDR2 is YFSETQ. V lost 0 bases and J lost 2, with 8 bases in between. CDR3 length: 14 amino acids. The CDR3 loop is CASSLDRANYGYTF. DNA of the CDR3: TGCGCCAGCAGCTTGGACAGGGCCAACTATGGCTACACCTTC.

This clonotype occurred a few times. The chain couples TRBV28 to TRBJ2-7; D not certain. The V gene lost 4 bases and the J gene lost 4 bases, with 11 bases spanning the gap. This CDR3 comprises 13 residues. Germline V CDR1 and CDR2: MDHEN, SYDVKM. The CDR3 region has the DNA TGTGCCAGCAGTTCCACTCCAAGTTACGAGCAGTACTTC. Translating gives CASSSTPSYEQYF. The full variable domain, its missing parts supplied by reference TRBV28 and TRBJ2-7, is DVKVTQSSRYLVKRTGEKVFLECVQDMDHENMFWYRQDPGLGLRLIYFSYDVKMKEKGDIPEGYSVSREKKERFSLILESASTNQTSMYLCASSSTPSYEQYFGPGTRLTVT.

Only a few counts were recorded for this clonotype. The CDR3 loop reads CSVEDLAGGLEQYF. In DNA form, the CDR3 reads TGCAGCGTTGAAGATCTGGCGGGAGGCCTCGAGCAGTACTTC. The V call is TRBV29-1, the J call TRBJ2-7; 8 bases match TRBD2. This CDR3 comprises 14 residues. With 0 bases clipped from V and 6 bases from J, the junction kept 7 bases outside the gene matches. Germline V gene sequence: CDR1 SQVTM, CDR2 ANQGSEA.

This clonotype was counted many times. This sequence joins TRBV20-1 and TRBJ2-2; 10 nucleotides match TRBD1. The CDR3 has 15 amino acids. Trimming took 1 base from V and 1 from J; bases not matched to a gene: 0. Germline CDR1 reads DFQATT; CDR2 reads SNEGSKA (reference sequence). This CDR3 reads CSARGDRGNTGELFF. CDR3 DNA: TGCAGTGCTAGAGGGGACAGGGGGAACACCGGGGAGCTGTTTTTT.

This clonotype was observed a handful of times. The chain couples TRBV28 to TRBJ2-5; D is uncertain. Germline V lookup: CDR1 MDHEN, CDR2 SYDVKM. The CDR3 is 12 residues long. Trimming took off 6 bases at V and 2 bases at J, with 7 bases between the two ends. Here the CDR3 DNA reads TGTGCCAGCAGGGCTAGTCAAGAGACCCAGTACTTC. This sequence encodes CASRASQETQYF. Filled out from reference TRBV28 and TRBJ2-5, the complete variable domain reads DVKVTQSSRYLVKRTGEKVFLECVQDMDHENMFWYRQDPGLGLRLIYFSYDVKMKEKGDIPEGYSVSREKKERFSLILESASTNQTSMYLCASRASQETQYFGPGTRLLVL.

Many counts were recorded for this clonotype. This sequence joins TRBV29-1 and TRBJ1-2; possible D gene TRBD1, 6 bases. The CDR3 totals 14 residues. The germline V gene has CDR1 SQVTM and CDR2 ANQGSEA. V was trimmed by 8 bases and J by 4 bases, leaving 20 bases between them. CDR3 residues: CSTTTGTTVYGYTF. CDR3 nucleotide sequence: TGCAGCACCACAACAGGGACGACAGTCTATGGCTACACCTTC.

As for this clonotype: The germline gene is not matched at one end of the junction; a read error may be the cause. The chain links TRBV27 to TRBJ2-3, with a tentative D call TRBD1 (6 bases). The CDR3 has 12 residues. Germline V gene data show CDR1 as MNHEY and CDR2 as SMNVEV (reference sequence). As DNA, the CDR3 is TGCACCAGCAGGCAGGGGACAGATACGCAGTATTTT. This translates into CTSRQGTDTQYF.

This clonotype has ten or more counts. V gene TRBV10-3 combines with J gene TRBJ2-1; D is unresolved. The germline V gene encodes CDR1 ENHRY and CDR2 SYGVKD. The V gene lost 2 bases and the J gene lost 6 bases, with 8 bases spanning the gap. CDR3 size: 13 residues. The CDR3 bases are TGTGCCATCAGTGAGACCCAATTCAATGAGCAGTTCTTC. Its protein is CAISETQFNEQFF.

The V call is TRBV12-3 or TRBV12-4, the J call TRBJ2-1, with 12 bases matching TRBD2. The CDR3 length is 17 residues. With 5 bases clipped from V and 4 bases from J, the junction kept 9 bases outside the gene matches. CDR3 loop: CASSGRTSGTPYNEQFF. Here the CDR3 DNA reads TGTGCCAGCAGTGGCAGGACTAGCGGGACTCCATACAATGAGCAGTTCTTC.

The sample holds many counts of this clonotype. The rearrangement uses TRBV29-1 and TRBJ2-5; 11 bases match TRBD2. The CDR3 totals 17 residues. The V segment lost 4 bases and the J segment 2 bases; nucleotides outside the gene matches: 12. Germline V CDR1 and CDR2: SQVTM, ANQGSEA. CDR3 region: CSVAIRTLAGGQETQYF. The CDR3 region has the DNA TGCAGCGTTGCCATCCGGACTTTAGCGGGAGGGCAAGAGACCCAGTACTTC.

The chain has TRBV10-3 and TRBJ1-1, with D hard to call. The germline gives CDR1 ENHRY, CDR2 SYGVKD. CDR3 length equals 12 residues. The V end was cut by 6 bases, the J end by 0 bases, with 5 bases between. For the CDR3, the DNA is TGTGCCATCAGCGCAATGAACACTGAAGCTTTCTTT. It encodes CAISAMNTEAFF.

The chain uses TRBV5-1 and TRBJ1-1; D ambiguous. Germline V gives CDR1 SGHRS, CDR2 YFSETQ. This CDR3 has 14 amino acids. V was pared by 1 base and J by 1 base, with 8 bases between. CDR3 region: CASSLNLGNTEAFF. The CDR3 DNA reads TGCGCCAGCAGCTTGAATCTTGGGAACACTGAAGCTTTCTTT.

The table lists this clonotype with a few counts. The rearrangement links TRBV10-3 to TRBJ2-6; TRBD2 might be the D (5 bases). V was shortened by 6 bases and J by 3 bases, with 12 bases between the two germline ends. The CDR3 is made up of 15 amino acids. The V gene's germline CDR1 is ENHRY and CDR2 SYGVKD. The CDR3 is CAISSGPDGANVLTF. The DNA of the CDR3 is TGTGCCATCAGCAGCGGACCAGATGGGGCCAACGTCCTGACTTTC.

This clonotype was found many times. The chain employs TRBV20-1 and TRBJ2-1; perhaps TRBD2 as D (6 bases). CDR1 DFQATT and CDR2 SNEGSKA come from the germline V gene (reference sequence). The CDR3 extends over 15 amino acids. V lost 0 bases, J lost 5 bases, and 14 bases lay in between. This chain's CDR3 is CSARDRSGPHNEQFF. The CDR3, as DNA: TGCAGTGCTAGAGATCGTAGCGGCCCCCACAATGAGCAGTTCTTC.